The 24 T cell receptor beta chains listed next were all sequenced from one sample in a study of shared clonotypes between healthy human individuals. Libraries were prepared by immunoSEQ multiplex PCR; TCRdb keeps only in-frame clonotypes and omits some of them. The sample records approximately 2,000,000 clones, about 90% being singletons. The sample was naive CD4+ T cells from PBMCs. Stated subset: CD45RA+ positively selected. The source is a man aged 18 to 30 in good health. Some clones in this sample may be carry-over from other donors' samples.

CDR3 region: CASSMQGNTEAFF. The DNA of the CDR3 is TGTGCCAGCAGTATGCAGGGGAACACTGAAGCTTTCTTT. The rearrangement links TRBV7-6 to TRBJ1-1; maybe TRBD1 (5 bases). V was shortened by 6 bases and J by 1 base, with 9 bases between the two germline ends. Germline V gene lookup returns CDR1 SGHVS and CDR2 FNYEAQ. The CDR3 has 13 residues. The full variable domain, completed using reference TRBV7-6 and TRBJ1-1, is GAGVSQSPRYKVTKRGQDVALRCDPISGHVSLYWYRQALGQGPEFLTYFNYEAQQDKSGLPNDRFSAERPEGSISTLTIQRTEQRDSAMYRCASSMQGNTEAFFGQGTRLTVV.

The chain employs TRBV28 and TRBJ2-6; no clear D. Trimming cost V 5 bases and J 0 bases, with 17 bases left between them. Germline CDR1 and CDR2: MDHEN and SYDVKM. This CDR3 region has 18 residues. For the CDR3, the DNA is TGTGCCAGCAGTAACTCATTTTGGCGGACCTCTGGGGCCAACGTCCTGACTTTC. Its protein product is CASSNSFWRTSGANVLTF.

This clone was seen once. The chain has TRBV10-3 and TRBJ2-3; 12 bases match TRBD2. This CDR3 region has 17 residues. Trimming cost V 8 bases and J 4 bases; bases outside gene matches: 13. Per the germline V gene, CDR1 is ENHRY and CDR2 is SYGVKD. CDR3 coding DNA: TGTGCCATCCAGACCGAATCTAGCGGGAGGGGTCCAGATACGCAGTATTTT. This translates into CAIQTESSGRGPDTQYF.

Concerning this clone itself: Different DNA sequences within this sample yield the same CDR3. The chain links TRBV5-1 to TRBJ1-2, with 7 bases that match TRBD1. J gave up 8 bases and V 2 bases, and 6 bases lay outside the gene matches. Germline CDR1 reads SGHRS; CDR2 reads YFSETQ. This CDR3 has 13 residues. The CDR3 region is CASSLTGERGYTF. The CDR3 nucleotides are TGCGCCAGCAGCTTAACAGGGGAAAGGGGCTACACCTTC.

The chain recombines TRBV11-1 with TRBJ1-1; 7 bases are shared with TRBD1. The CDR3 is made up of 16 amino acids. CDR1 SGHAT and CDR2 FQDESV come from the germline V gene (reference sequence). V trimming: 3 bases; J trimming: 5 bases; junction bases outside the gene matches: 12. CDR3 sequence: CASSFSKTGLWTEAFF. In nucleotides, the CDR3 is TGTGCCAGCAGCTTCTCCAAGACAGGGCTATGGACTGAAGCTTTCTTT.

On this clone: Other nucleotide sequences from this sample produce the same CDR3. The chain carries TRBV7-8 and TRBJ2-3; no clear D gene. The CDR3 covers 13 residues. V lost 5 bases, J lost 1 base, and 7 bases lay in between. Germline values: CDR1 SGHVS, CDR2 FQNEAQ. CDR3 region: CASSPWGTDTQYF. The CDR3 DNA reads TGTGCCAGCAGCCCATGGGGCACAGATACGCAGTATTTT.

V and J are TRBV28 and TRBJ1-1; tentatively, D is TRBD1 (5 bases). Per the germline V gene, CDR1 is MDHEN and CDR2 is SYDVKM. The CDR3 consists of 14 residues. The V gene lost 6 bases and the J gene lost 1 base, with 12 bases spanning the gap. In DNA form, the CDR3 reads TGTGCCAGCAGCTCCGGGACCCGGAACACTGAAGCTTTCTTT. Its protein is CASSSGTRNTEAFF.

This clone appeared once. Other DNA variants within this sample encode the same CDR3. The V call is TRBV19, the J call TRBJ2-3; D gene ambiguous. Between the trimmed V and J ends, which lost 2 bases and 4 bases, there was a span of 4 bases. Germline loops: CDR1 LNHDA, CDR2 SQIVND (reference sequence). This CDR3 is built from 12 residues. The CDR3 reads CASSIRADTQYF. The DNA of the CDR3 is TGTGCCAGTAGTATAAGGGCAGATACGCAGTATTTT.

CDR3 protein: CASSLGIHLGPSDPGTQYF. CDR3 sequence (DNA): TGTGCCAGCAGCTTAGGAATCCACCTAGGGCCTTCCGACCCGGGTACGCAGTATTTT. The V gene is TRBV7-6, the J gene TRBJ2-3, with no clear D. Germline assignment: CDR1 SGHVS and CDR2 FNYEAQ. Deletions cut 1 base from V and 8 bases from J, with 28 bases between. This CDR3 has 19 amino acids.

This chain uses TRBV5-1 with TRBJ2-7; TRBD1 agrees at 7 bases. J gave up 2 bases and V 3 bases, and 14 bases lay outside the gene matches. Germline V gene lookup returns CDR1 SGHRS and CDR2 YFSETQ. This CDR3 comprises 17 residues. This CDR3 reads CASSSAGLGTAPYEQYF. The DNA of the CDR3 is TGCGCCAGCAGCTCCGCCGGTTTAGGGACAGCCCCCTACGAGCAGTACTTC.

CDR3 region: CASSVQTGPHEQFF. DNA of the CDR3: TGTGCCAGCAGCGTCCAGACTGGTCCCCATGAGCAGTTCTTC. The chain carries TRBV9 and TRBJ2-1; D is unclear. Trimming took 2 bases from V and 8 from J, leaving 14 bases between them. This CDR3 region has 14 residues. Germline V gene data show CDR1 as SGDLS and CDR2 as YYNGEE.

The chain employs TRBV6-5 and TRBJ2-5; a possible D gene is TRBD1 (5 bases). The DNA end lines up better with TRBJ2-7; the J call may be wrong. The CDR3 spans 14 residues. The germline V gene encodes CDR1 MNHEY and CDR2 SVGAGI. The CDR3: CASSYGGHRYEQYF. In DNA, the CDR3 is TGTGCCAGCAGTTACGGTGGACATCGCTACGAGCAGTACTTC.

The V and J genes are TRBV5-1 and TRBJ2-1; 9 positions match TRBD2. The CDR3 has 16 amino acids. With 0 bases clipped from V and 7 bases from J, the junction kept 8 bases outside the gene matches. CDR1 and CDR2 (germline): SGHRS, YFSETQ. CDR3 DNA: TGCGCCAGCAGCTTGGCCCCAGCGGGAGGTGCTAATGAGCAGTTCTTC. Protein: CASSLAPAGGANEQFF.

This clone was detected only once. V and J are TRBV5-6 and TRBJ2-7, with TRBD1 matching over 8 bases. V was clipped by 2 bases and J by 10 bases; unmatched bases: 8. CDR1 and CDR2 from the germline V gene are SGHDT and YYEEEE. This CDR3 region has 13 residues. CDR3 in amino acids: CASSFRDTGGQYF. For the CDR3, the DNA is TGTGCCAGCAGCTTTAGGGATACAGGGGGACAGTACTTC.

The chain has TRBV6-6 and TRBJ2-5; D may be TRBD1 (5 bases). Germline lookup yields CDR1 MNHNY and CDR2 SVGAGI (reference sequence). Deletions cut 2 bases from V and 5 bases from J, with 15 bases between. The CDR3 consists of 15 residues. The CDR3 sequence is CASSYTRAGPETQYF. CDR3 nucleotide sequence: TGTGCCAGCAGTTACACCCGGGCAGGGCCTGAGACCCAGTACTTC.

The chain uses TRBV7-9 and TRBJ1-2; D gene ambiguous. V lost 2 bases and J lost 3, with 7 bases in between. CDR1 is SEHNR, CDR2 FQNEAQ, per germline (reference sequence). This CDR3 region has 13 residues. CDR3 protein: CASSLLRDYGYTF. The CDR3 DNA follows: TGTGCCAGCAGCTTACTCCGGGACTATGGCTACACCTTC.

This clone was observed a handful of times. The V and J genes are TRBV30 and TRBJ1-1, with a tentative D call TRBD1 (5 bases). With 3 bases removed from V and 5 bases from J, the gap between germline ends came to 13 bases. CDR3 length equals 13 residues. CDR1 GTSNPN and CDR2 SVGIG come from the germline V gene (reference sequence). This chain's CDR3 is CAWSLGVGTEAFF. Here the CDR3 DNA reads TGTGCCTGGAGCCTGGGGGTTGGGACTGAAGCTTTCTTT.

To note about this clone: This CDR3 is also generated by other DNA sequences in the sample. This chain uses TRBV9 with TRBJ2-7; TRBD2 is a possible D gene (6 bases). V gave up 0 bases and J gave up 3 bases, with 10 bases separating them. Germline CDR1 is SGDLS and CDR2 is YYNGEE. There are 14 residues in the CDR3. This CDR3 reads CASSVGRGGYEQYF. The CDR3 DNA follows: TGTGCCAGCAGCGTAGGAAGGGGAGGCTACGAGCAGTACTTC.

CDR3 region: CASSSRPLRGSDGYTF. CDR3 DNA: TGTGCCAGCAGCTCGCGTCCCCTCAGGGGATCCGATGGCTACACCTTC. The chain links TRBV9 to TRBJ1-2; weak D call: TRBD1 (6 bases). The CDR3 consists of 16 residues. Germline V CDR1 and CDR2: SGDLS, YYNGEE. Trimming removed 4 bases from V and 6 bases from J, with 22 bases in between.

The genes are TRBV7-3 and TRBJ1-2; 7 positions agree with TRBD1. The germline V gene encodes CDR1 SGHTA and CDR2 FQGTGA. J gave up 7 bases and V 5 bases, and 7 bases lay outside the gene matches. The CDR3 is made up of 13 amino acids. The CDR3 DNA reads TGTGCCAGCAGCCCAGGGGGGGCTTCTGGCTACACCTTC. Protein sequence: CASSPGGASGYTF.

This clone was recorded once. The chain joins TRBV19 to TRBJ2-3; 15 bases match TRBD2. There are 16 residues in the CDR3. Germline CDR1 and CDR2: LNHDA and SQIVND (reference sequence). The J segment lost 7 bases and the V segment lost 6 bases, leaving 8 bases of the junction unmatched. The CDR3 protein is CASRPAGLAGGNTQYF. In DNA form, the CDR3 reads TGTGCCAGTAGACCCGCGGGACTAGCGGGAGGAAATACGCAGTATTTT.

The chain has TRBV5-6 and TRBJ1-5; 7 bases are a match to TRBD1. The CDR3 totals 13 residues. Germline V gene lookup returns CDR1 SGHDT and CDR2 YYEEEE. Germline trimming cut 4 bases from V and 7 bases from J; bases unmatched to any gene: 5. In DNA, the CDR3 is TGTGCCAGCAGCCGACAGGGAGGACAGCCCCAGCATTTT. Protein sequence: CASSRQGGQPQHF.

The chain has TRBV2 and TRBJ2-3, with TRBD1 as a possible D gene (6 bases). CDR1 and CDR2 from the germline V gene are SNHLY and FYNNEI. This CDR3 has 12 residues. V was trimmed by 9 bases and J by 3 bases, leaving 10 bases between them. The CDR3 coding sequence is TGTGCCAGGGGGGCAGGGACAGATACGCAGTATTTT. It codes for CARGAGTDTQYF.

The chain uses TRBV11-2 and TRBJ1-3; D unresolved. The CDR3 extends over 16 amino acids. V was shortened by 0 bases and J by 0 bases, with 9 bases between the two germline ends. Germline V gene data show CDR1 as SGHAT and CDR2 as FQNNGV. For the CDR3, the DNA is TGTGCCAGCAGCTTAGACGGGGTCGCCTCTGGAAACACCATATATTTT. Its protein product is CASSLDGVASGNTIYF.